Given below is one T cell receptor beta chain in context. What it binds is not known. TCRdb analysed the RT-PCR reads with MiXCR anew, one entry per CDR3 protein. The data show about half a million distinct CDR3 sequences, with over 25% seen just once and approximately 2% held by the top ten. This record comes from a study of response to subunit inactivated influenza vaccine. Study-wide results and limits: Authors proposed each seasonal influenza vaccination draws in few new T cells.

The TCR sequence derives from a man between 45 and 60 years old who received an inactivated influenza vaccine. Sequences were derived from CD4+ T cells sorted from PBMCs, sampled around 5 days after vaccination.

This CDR3 is CASSPPAGGRSTQYF. CDR3 DNA: TGTGCCAGCAGCCCCCCAGCGGGGGGGAGAAGTACGCAGTATTTT. The rearrangement links TRBV7-9 to TRBJ2-3, with 10 bases identical to TRBD2. There are 15 residues in the CDR3. Trimming at V came to 5 bases and at J to 8 bases, leaving 10 bases not matched to a gene. Germline CDR1 reads SEHNR; CDR2 reads FQNEAQ (reference sequence).